This TCR beta chain appears in the sequencing data of a study of T cell responses to AZD1222 COVID-19 vaccine. As to this clone: The antigen is not known.

The repertoire was sequenced with immunoSEQ multiplex PCR; TCRdb's copy has only in-frame clones and lacks some. The repertoire holds tens of thousands of clones, with approximately 90% as singletons. The CDR3 extends over 14 amino acids. Trimming pared 2 bases from V and 0 bases from J, leaving 5 bases between. Germline assignment: CDR1 WSHSY and CDR2 SAAADI. Notes on the study in general: Donors were chiefly white British, with a greater number of females, and clonal diversity was perhaps underestimated. Baseline antibody screening turned up just six or seven seropositive AZD1222 recipients. Two AZD1222 doses significantly raised spike-specific TCR breadth and depth over controls. Of spike-specific TCRs, nearly half reportedly target regions left unmutated in variants.

The specimen was peripheral blood, collected on day 0 of MenACWY control vaccination. This receptor was obtained from an adult in good health. The V gene is TRBV10-2, the J gene TRBJ2-1, with TRBD2 as a possible D gene (5 bases). The CDR3 protein is CASSERGSYNEQFF. The CDR3 nucleotides are TGCGCCAGCAGTGAGCGGGGCTCCTACAATGAGCAGTTCTTC.